The 24 T cell receptor delta chains in this list originate from one sample, sequenced in a study of DNA immune sequencing with unique molecular identifiers. A 32-plex genomic DNA assay used primers for all 8 TRDV and 4 TRDJ genes. The library had 12-nucleotide UMIs introduced over about 3 barcoding cycles, then a second adapter PCR. TCRdb re-identified clones in the multiplex PCR reads via CATT. The profile shows about 2,200 delta-chain clones, roughly 11% of them singletons. The source material was gamma-delta T cells enriched from blood buffy coat, or unenriched PBMCs (not recorded which). All receptors come from a human donor in good health.

This clone was detected ten times or more. CDR3 sequence reads: CACDPPSYYWGNTDKLIF. The CDR3 nucleotides are TGTGCCTGTGACCCGCCTTCCTACTACTGGGGCAACACCGATAAACTCATCTTT. The chain couples TRDV2 to TRDJ1; 9 nucleotides agree with TRDD2. Germline CDR1 and CDR2: GEAIGNYY and EKD. The length of the CDR3 is 18 residues. V lost 3 bases to trimming and J lost 0 bases; unmatched junction nucleotides: 13.

This clone was recorded a few times. The protein held in TCRdb is that of a much larger clone and does not match this DNA's translation at residue 5, likely because of a read error; the protein shown is translated from the DNA. This chain connects TRDV2 to TRDJ1; 7 bases agree with TRDD3. CDR1 is GEAIGNYY, CDR2 EKD, per germline. V was pared by 3 bases and J by 0 bases, with 12 bases of the junction left unmatched. The CDR3 covers 17 residues. The CDR3 region has the DNA TGTGCCTGTGACCCCCTCCTGGGGGCTCCCAACACCGATAAACTCATCTTT. Translated, it gives CACDPLLGAPNTDKLIF.

The chain carries TRDV1 and TRDJ1; 9 nucleotides align to TRDD3. Since TCRdb gives no J gene, matching the DNA to germline was used here to assign it. The V and J ends lost 4 bases and 2 bases, in that order; junction bases with no gene match: 17. This CDR3 is built from 19 residues. Germline V lookup: CDR1 TSWWSYY, CDR2 QGS. CDR3 in amino acids: CALGVISDSYWGTTDKLIF. The CDR3 DNA sequence: TGTGCTCTTGGGGTCATTTCCGATTCGTACTGGGGGACGACCGATAAACTCATCTTT.

In its sample, this clone was seen a few times. A read error likely explains this, since a far larger clone differs by one base. The genes are TRDV3 and TRDJ1, with no clear D. Germline CDR1 TVYSNPD, CDR2 GDNSRS (reference sequence). The CDR3 is made up of 13 amino acids. Trimming took off 5 bases at V and 8 bases at J, with 21 bases between the two ends. The CDR3 spells CAPGVSLRTKLIF. The CDR3 DNA is TGTGCCCCCGGGGTATCTCTGCGGACAAAACTCATCTTT.

V and J are TRDV1 and TRDJ2; maybe TRDD2 (8 bases). Assignment of the J gene here rests on matching the DNA to germline, because TCRdb gives none. Between the trimmed V and J ends, which lost 3 bases and 3 bases, there was a span of 47 bases. This CDR3 has 27 amino acids. The V gene's germline CDR1 is TSWWSYY and CDR2 QGS. The DNA for the CDR3 is TGTGCTCTTGGGGACCTAACTTCCTACTTGGAAATCCAAACGCATATTTTCTGGGGGGCCATGACAGCACAACTCTTCTTT. Its translation: CALGDLTSYLEIQTHIFWGAMTAQLFF.

This clone ranks as medium-sized. Other DNA sequences in the same sample also yield this CDR3. The chain is built from TRDV2 and TRDJ1, with 12 nucleotides matching TRDD3. Germline assignment: CDR1 GEAIGNYY and CDR2 EKD. The ends lost 3 bases at V and 0 bases at J; junction bases unmatched: 16. The CDR3 runs to 20 residues. The CDR3 loop reads CACDPIRTGGYQTNTDKLIF. The CDR3 DNA sequence: TGTGCCTGTGACCCAATTCGTACTGGGGGATACCAGACGAACACCGATAAACTCATCTTT.

Comments on this clone: For this DNA, TCRdb reports the protein of a much larger clone, which diverges at residue 7, most likely from a read error; the protein presented here is translated directly from the DNA. J is TRDJ3 and V is TRDV2, with D uncertain. The CDR3 spans 19 residues. In germline, CDR1 is GEAIGNYY, CDR2 EKD. V gave up 3 bases and J gave up 0 bases, with 17 bases separating them. The CDR3 sequence: CACDQIMEEPSWDTRQMFF. The CDR3 DNA follows: TGTGCCTGTGACCAAATCATGGAGGAGCCCTCCTGGGACACCCGACAGATGTTTTTC.

This clone has a handful of counts. A far larger clone is one nucleotide away, so this likely arose from a read error. This specimen includes other DNA sequences encoding the same CDR3. This chain joins TRDV2 and TRDJ1; 10 bases fit TRDD3. The CDR3 sequence is 17 residues long. Germline V gene lookup returns CDR1 GEAIGNYY and CDR2 EKD. J was trimmed by 0 bases and V by 1 base; bases with no gene match: 7. In DNA, the CDR3 is TGTGCCTGTGACACACTGGGGGATGGAAAGTACACCGATAAACTCATCTTT. It specifies CACDTLGDGKYTDKLIF.

This clone is labeled medium-sized. Within the sample, other DNA sequences also encode this same CDR3. The chain uses TRDV2 and TRDJ3; D might be TRDD2 or TRDD3, each matching 5 bases. Per germline, CDR1 GEAIGNYY and CDR2 EKD. The ends were cut back, 0 bases at V and 3 bases at J, with 11 bases in the middle. CDR3 length equals 17 residues. CDR3 nucleotide sequence: TGTGCCTGTGACACCGCTTCCGGGGACTGGGACACCCGACAGATGTTTTTC. Residues: CACDTASGDWDTRQMFF.

On this clone: The protein recorded in TCRdb matches a much larger clone and deviates from this DNA's translation at residue 12, suggesting a read error; the protein here is obtained by translating the DNA. The chain recombines TRDV2 with TRDJ1, with 7 bases identical to TRDD3. Germline CDR1 reads GEAIGNYY; CDR2 reads EKD. The CDR3 totals 15 residues. This CDR3 is CACDLLGTDTDELIF. The CDR3 bases are TGTGCCTGTGACCTACTGGGGACAGACACCGATGAACTCATCTTT.

This clone has more than one count but fewer than ten. This DNA's translation and the protein TCRdb lists, from a much larger clone, do not match at residue 6, likely due to a read error; the protein shown is translated from the DNA. The rearrangement uses TRDV2 and TRDJ1; TRDD3 matches 9 bases. With 0 bases clipped from V and 0 bases from J, the junction kept 7 bases outside the gene matches. Per germline, CDR1 GEAIGNYY and CDR2 EKD. CDR3 length equals 17 residues. CDR3 sequence (DNA): TGTGCCTGTGACACCGCGCGGGGATACGGTAACACCGATAAACTCATCTTT. Translated, it gives CACDTARGYGNTDKLIF.

Relative to its sample, this clone is medium-sized. The genes are TRDV2 and TRDJ1; D unresolved. The V and J ends lost 2 bases and 2 bases respectively, with 11 bases between them. The germline V gene encodes CDR1 GEAIGNYY and CDR2 EKD. The CDR3 is 14 amino acids. CDR3 region: CACDRLDRTDKLIF. The CDR3 coding sequence is TGTGCCTGTGACAGGCTGGACCGGACCGATAAACTCATCTTT.

This clone was detected many times. V and J are TRAV29/DV5 and TRDJ1; 11 nucleotides align to TRDD3. Because TCRdb records no J gene, it was assigned here through a match of the DNA to germline. In germline, CDR1 is NSMFDY, CDR2 ISSIKDK. V lost 2 bases, J lost 2 bases, and 17 bases stayed unmatched. This CDR3 has 19 amino acids. In DNA form, the CDR3 reads TGTGCAGCAAGAGTTTCCTTCACTGGGGGATATGGTAGGACCGATAAACTCATCTTT. Residues: CAARVSFTGGYGRTDKLIF.

Comment on this clone: A read error likely explains this, since a far larger clone differs by one base. This chain uses TRDV1 with TRDJ1; 9 nucleotides align to TRDD3. TCRdb is silent on the J gene; assignment here came from matching the DNA to germline. Germline-derived CDR1 and CDR2 are TSWWSYY and QGS. The CDR3 runs to 24 residues. The V gene end was trimmed by 5 bases and the J gene end by 0 bases; junction bases not matched to a gene: 31. CDR3 region: CALGKGLPGDYWGTPCSYTDKLIF. DNA of the CDR3: TGTGCTCTTGGGAAGGGTCTTCCGGGCGACTACTGGGGGACTCCCTGTTCGTACACCGATAAACTCATCTTT.

A few counts support this clone. A far larger clone is off by one base, so a read error is likely. Other DNA sequences in this specimen translate into the identical CDR3. V usage is TRDV2 and J usage is TRDJ3, with D perhaps TRDD3 (6 bases). The CDR3 loop spans 19 amino acids. The V gene's germline CDR1 is GEAIGNYY and CDR2 EKD. Trimming removed 1 base at V and 0 bases at J, with 15 bases between. DNA of the CDR3: TGTGCCTGTGACACTGGGGGGCTACGGAGCTCCTGGGACACCCGACAGATGTTTTTC. Residues: CACDTGGLRSSWDTRQMFF.

As to this clone: The protein TCRdb gives is from a much larger clone and does not agree with this DNA's translation at residue 17, likely a read error; the protein shown here comes from the DNA. The CDR3 DNA sequence: TGTGCCTGTGACAAAGTACTGGGGGATACGCGCTCCTGGGACACCCGACGGATGTTTTTC. It codes for CACDKVLGDTRSWDTRRMFF. The genes are TRDV2 and TRDJ3, with TRDD3 matching over 13 bases. In germline, CDR1 is GEAIGNYY, CDR2 EKD. The CDR3 runs 20 residues.

Remarks on this clone: This is likely an artifact of a read error, given a far larger clone one base away. The same CDR3 arises from other DNA sequences in this sample as well. The CDR3 spells CACDTLGDGKYTDKLIF. CDR3 bases: TGTGCCTGTGACACTCTGGGGGATGGAAAGTACACAGATAAACTCATCTTT. V is TRDV2 and J is TRDJ1, with 9 nucleotides matching TRDD3. CDR3 size: 17 residues. The germline V gene encodes CDR1 GEAIGNYY and CDR2 EKD.

This clone was counted ten times or more. The chain recombines TRAV38-2/DV8 with TRDJ1; 10 bases align to TRDD3. J gave up 0 bases and V 5 bases, and 19 bases lay outside the gene matches. Germline V lookup: CDR1 TSESDYY, CDR2 QEAYKQQN. The CDR3 is made up of 20 amino acids. CDR3 sequence reads: CAYRSSLTYWGMTYTDKLIF. The DNA for the CDR3 is TGTGCTTATAGATCTTCCTTGACCTACTGGGGGATGACCTACACCGATAAACTCATCTTT.

Comments on this clone: TCRdb's protein, taken from a much larger clone, differs from this DNA's translation at residue 5, likely owing to a read error; the protein displayed comes from the DNA. The V gene is TRDV2, the J gene TRDJ1; 12 positions agree with TRDD3. The CDR3 is made up of 16 amino acids. V shed 2 bases and J 3 bases; nucleotides not matched to a gene: 6. CDR1 and CDR2 (germline): GEAIGNYY, EKD. The CDR3 DNA reads TGTGCCTGTGACAACCTGGGGGATACGCAGGCCGATAAACTCATCTTT. Encoded protein: CACDNLGDTQADKLIF.

On this clone itself: A read error is likely here: a far larger clone is one base away. This chain uses TRDV2 with TRDJ3; unclear D gene. CDR3 length: 22 residues. V was clipped by 3 bases and J by 0 bases, with 26 bases between them. The germline CDR1 and CDR2 sequences are GEAIGNYY and EKD. CDR3 loop: CACDPTGVGRPESSWDTRQMFF. CDR3 nucleotide sequence: TGTGCCTGTGACCCAACCGGGGTTGGGAGACCCGAGAGCTCCTGGGACACCCGACAGATGTTTTTC.

This clone was detected ten times or more. J is TRDJ1 and V is TRDV1; D possibly corresponds to TRDD1 (6 bases). Because TCRdb records no J gene, it was assigned here through a match of the DNA to germline. Deletions cut 3 bases from V and 0 bases from J, with 41 bases between. Germline lookup yields CDR1 TSWWSYY and CDR2 QGS. This CDR3 contains 25 residues. The CDR3 bases are TGTGCTCTTGGGGAGGGTCGTATTTGGGTGGATGAAATAATCCCCCTTCGGTCGTACACCGATAAACTCATCTTT. Encoded protein: CALGEGRIWVDEIIPLRSYTDKLIF.

Comments on this clone: A read error is the likely source, as a far larger clone sits one nucleotide away. This chain links TRDV1 with TRDJ1, with 10 bases aligning to TRDD3. Because TCRdb records no J gene, it was assigned here through a match of the DNA to germline. The CDR3 length is 26 residues. Germline V gene sequence: CDR1 TSWWSYY, CDR2 QGS. As DNA, the CDR3 is TGTGCTCTTGGGGAACTGGGGTTCCTACAGTCCTTAACTGGGGGATCTTCTTCTTTGTACACCCATAAACTCATCTTT. Amino acids: CALGELGFLQSLTGGSSSLYTHKLIF.

This clone was counted between two and nine times. This likely came from a read error, as a far larger clone is one base away. Other DNA sequences in the sample encode the same CDR3. This chain links TRDV2 with TRDJ1; D is undetermined. CDR1 and CDR2 (germline): GEAIGNYY, EKD. The CDR3 has 15 residues. The V gene lost 3 bases and the J gene lost 0 bases, with 13 bases spanning the gap. CDR3 in amino acids: CACDLLGTDTDKLIF. In DNA, the CDR3 is TGTGCCTGTGACCTACTTGGGACAGACACCGATAAACTCATCTTT.

A word on this clone: The protein TCRdb lists belongs to a much larger clone and differs from this DNA's translation at residue 13, which points to a read error; the protein shown is made from the DNA. This same CDR3 is encoded by further DNA sequences in the sample. This chain uses TRDV2 with TRDJ1; 12 nucleotides agree with TRDD3. CDR1 and CDR2 (germline): GEAIGNYY, EKD. The length of the CDR3 is 16 residues. DNA of the CDR3: TGTGCCTGTGACAAGCTGGGGGATACGCAGGCCGATAACCTCATCTTT. It codes for CACDKLGDTQADNLIF.